These T cell receptor beta chains were read from a single sample in a study of PD-L1 blockade in urothelial cancer. Here immunoSEQ multiplex PCR was the method, and the copy in TCRdb shows in-frame clones only, minus some. The repertoire consists of about 51,000 clones, with about 90% occurring once and the leading ten covering approximately 16%. Here the sequenced sample was PBMCs, taken around atezolizumab (anti-PD-L1) treatment. These receptors all stem from a man aged 60 to 69 with urothelial cancer. Each CDR3 is given with its conserved first and last residue. The D gene is left open where the match is weak. Some rows mark clone size as missing; the rest say once, few, many or name a class of expanded clone.

TRBV2	-	-	TRBJ1-2	TGTGCCAGCAGTGAGGGGGCAGGTGGCTACACCTTC	CASSEGAGGYTF
TRBV19	-	-	TRBJ1-1	TGTGCCAGTAGTCCACTCCCTACAGGGCTAGACACTGAAGCTTTCTTT	CASSPLPTGLDTEAFF
TRBV19	-	-	TRBJ2-7	TGTGCCAGTAGTATAGGTCTCAGCGACTACGAGCAGTACTTC	CASSIGLSDYEQYF
TRBV19	-	-	TRBJ2-7	TGTGCCAGTAGTCGACTTGACAGCGACTACGAGCAGTACTTC	CASSRLDSDYEQYF
TRBV6-5	-	TRBD2	TRBJ2-7	TGTGCCAGCAGTTACTCGTTAGCGGGAGGCTACGAGCAGTACTTC	CASSYSLAGGYEQYF
TRBV5-5	-	TRBD2	TRBJ2-5	TGTGCCAGCAGCCCTAGAGCGGGGGGGTTTGAAGAGACCCAGTACTTC	CASSPRAGGFEETQYF
TRBV19	-	-	TRBJ1-1	TGTGCCAGTAGTTTCCTCGAGACTGAAGCTTTCTTT	CASSFLETEAFF
TRBV6-6	-	-	TRBJ1-1	TGTGCCAGCAGTTACTCATCGGGGGACACTGAAGCTTTCTTT	CASSYSSGDTEAFF
TRBV29-1	-	-	TRBJ1-1	TGCAGCGTCCTTAAAAAAATTAACACTGAAGCTTTCTTT	CSVLKKINTEAFF
TRBV5-1	-	-	TRBJ1-4	TGCGCCAGCAGCTTTGGCGGGGTGAGGGTAGAAAAACTGTTTTTT	CASSFGGVRVEKLFF
TRBV5-1	few	-	TRBJ1-3	TGCGCCAGCAGCTTCAGTGGAAACACCATATATTTT	CASSFSGNTIYF
TRBV28	-	-	TRBJ2-1	TGTGCCAGCAGTCGAGACACTTACAATGAGCAGTTCTTC	CASSRDTYNEQFF
TRBV5-1	-	-	TRBJ2-3	TGCGCCAGCTCACGGAGGAACCAATTAGGAGATACGCAGTATTTT	CASSRRNQLGDTQYF
TRBV5-1	-	TRBD2	TRBJ2-7	TGCGCCAGCAGCTTGTTAGCGGGGCAGGTCTACGAGCAGTACTTC	CASSLLAGQVYEQYF
TRBV29-1	-	TRBD1	TRBJ2-3	TGCAGCGTTGAAGATCAGGCCGGGACAGGGGGAACAGATACGCAGTATTTT	CSVEDQAGTGGTDTQYF
TRBV2	-	-	TRBJ2-5	TGTGCCAGCAGTGCGAGGGAGACCCAGTACTTC	CASSARETQYF
TRBV7-9	-	-	TRBJ1-4	TGTGCCAGCAACCCACAGGGTGTCGGTGAAAAACTGTTTTTT	CASNPQGVGEKLFF
TRBV7-2	-	-	TRBJ2-3	TGTGCCAGCAGCTTAGCGGGCCAGCGGGTAGATACGCAGTATTTT	CASSLAGQRVDTQYF
TRBV25-1	-	TRBD1	TRBJ2-7	TGTGCCAGCAGTGACCGAGACAGGGGCTCCTACGAGCAGTACTTC	CASSDRDRGSYEQYF
TRBV18	-	TRBD2	TRBJ2-1	TGTGCCAGCTCACCAGGTAGCGGGAGGCCTCAAAGCAATGAGCAGTTCTTC	CASSPGSGRPQSNEQFF
TRBV18	-	-	TRBJ1-3	TGTGCCAGCTCACCGAGCAGGGACATATATTTT	CASSPSRDIYF
TRBV28	-	TRBD1	TRBJ1-2	TGTGCCAGCAGTTTCTGGACAGGGGGCATATCCGGCTACACCTTC	CASSFWTGGISGYTF
TRBV7-2	-	TRBD2	TRBJ2-3	TGTGCCAGCAGCTTATTACGGGAGGGCCCCTCGGCAGATACGCAGTATTTT	CASSLLREGPSADTQYF
TRBV30	-	TRBD1	TRBJ1-5	TGTGCCTGCGGGACAGGTTATAGCAATCAGCCCCAGCATTTT	CACGTGYSNQPQHF
TRBV5-4	-	-	TRBJ2-7	TGTGCCAGCAGCTCCGGACAGACTGGGGTCGAGCAGTACTTC	CASSSGQTGVEQYF
TRBV7-2	-	TRBD2	TRBJ2-1	TGTGCCAGCAGCTTGAGGACTAGTCACAATGAGCAGTTCTTC	CASSLRTSHNEQFF
TRBV23-1	-	-	TRBJ1-1	TGCGCCACAAAAACGGGAGCTTTCTTT	CATKTGAFF
TRBV19	-	TRBD1	TRBJ1-1	TGTGCCAGTAGTATCACAGGGGGCTGGAACACTGAAGCTTTCTTT	CASSITGGWNTEAFF
TRBV5-1	-	TRBD1	TRBJ1-1	TGCGCCAGCAGCCGTACGGGGACAGGAGGGGATAACACTGAAGCTTTCTTT	CASSRTGTGGDNTEAFF
TRBV27	-	-	TRBJ2-1	TGTGCCAGCAGGCGGACCGGGATCGATGAGCAGTTCTTC	CASRRTGIDEQFF
TRBV7-8	once	-	TRBJ2-2	TGTGCCAGCAGCTTAAGGGAGGCGAGCACCGGGGAGCTGTTTTTT	CASSLREASTGELFF
TRBV5-1	-	TRBD1	TRBJ2-5	TGCGCCAGCAGCCTGGCCCCGGGACAGGGGGAACAAGAGACCCAGTACTTC	CASSLAPGQGEQETQYF